The rows below give T cell receptor beta chains drawn from one sample of a study of shared T cell receptors in the human thymus. Assay: immunoSEQ multiplex PCR; the TCRdb copy retains only in-frame clones and omits some. The sample has 700,000 or so clones; 80% to 90% are singletons. These data were also reused for a study on human thymus T cells.

The material sequenced was thymocytes. Every receptor here comes from a girl under three years old with a congenital heart defect. The CDR3 runs from the conserved cysteine through the conserved F or W. D genes are given only for firm matches. Some rows mark clone size as missing; the rest say once, few, many or name a class of expanded clone.

-,TRBJ1-5,-,TRBV7-2,TGTGCCAGCAGCTTAGGGCCGATACATCAGCCCCAGCATTTT,CASSLGPIHQPQHF
-,TRBJ1-2,-,TRBV7-9,TGTGCCAGCAGCTTAGCAGGCAGGGCCCTAAACTATGGCTACACCTTC,CASSLAGRALNYGYTF
-,TRBJ1-3,few,TRBV6-1,TGTGCCAGCAAAGTGGGAGGGCGCCTGGGAAACACCATATATTTT,CASKVGGRLGNTIYF
-,TRBJ1-3,-,TRBV6-6,TGTGCCAGCAGTTACGCCGATCAGGGTGCTGGAAACACCATATATTTT,CASSYADQGAGNTIYF
-,TRBJ1-2,once,TRBV10-3,TGTGCCACGTTTGGGGGCCAGGTGATCTATGGCTACACCTTC,CATFGGQVIYGYTF
-,TRBJ1-6,-,TRBV27,TGTACCAGCAGTTTCGACACCCTTCACTATAATTCACCCCTCCACTTT,CTSSFDTLHYNSPLHF
-,TRBJ1-2,-,TRBV27,TGTGCCAGCAGTTTATCTCCCGACAGGGGCTACACCTTC,CASSLSPDRGYTF
-,TRBJ1-1,-,TRBV10-1,TGCGCCAGCACCCAAGGGGTCGAAACTGAAGCTTTCTTT,CASTQGVETEAFF
TRBD1,TRBJ1-2,once,TRBV7-2,TGTGCCAGCAGCTTTCAGAGGACAGGTTCTGATGTAGGCTACACCTTC,CASSFQRTGSDVGYTF
-,TRBJ1-2,-,TRBV5-5,TGTGCCAGCAGCTTTGCCAGGCCTGTCCGTTGTGGCTATGGCTACACCTTC,CASSFARPVRCGYGYTF
-,TRBJ1-5,-,TRBV10-3,TGTGCCATCAGTGATGGCAGTCAGGTTCAGCCCCAGCATTTT,CAISDGSQVQPQHF
-,TRBJ1-5,-,TRBV7-2,TGTGCCAGCAGCCGTCAGGGGTCCCAGCCCCAGCATTTT,CASSRQGSQPQHF
-,TRBJ1-3,-,TRBV4-1,TGCGCCAGCAGCCAAGACGGAAGAGTTGGGGACACAAAAAGGCGGAACACCATATATTTT,CASSQDGRVGDTKRRNTIYF
-,TRBJ2-1,once,TRBV28,TGTGCCAGCAGTTTATCCCCCGGGGGGCCCAACAATGAGCAGTTCTTC,CASSLSPGGPNNEQFF
-,TRBJ2-2,-,TRBV19,TGTGCCAGTAGTCATTCAACCCTGCGCCGGGACACGAACACCGGGGAGCTGTTTTTT,CASSHSTLRRDTNTGELFF
-,TRBJ2-3,-,TRBV5-1,TGCGCCAGCAGCTTGGGGCAGGGGGGAGAGGGATCCCCCGGTAGATCTAGCACAGATACGCAGTATTTT,CASSLGQGGEGSPGRSSTDTQYF
TRBD1,TRBJ1-1,-,TRBV2,TGTGCCAGCAGTGATATTCAGGGGGGAAACACTGAAGCTTTCTTT,CASSDIQGGNTEAFF
-,TRBJ1-5,few,TRBV5-5,TGTGCCAGCAGCCCCGGCGCTGGCCGGGGAAATCAGCCCCAGCATTTT,CASSPGAGRGNQPQHF
-,TRBJ1-2,-,TRBV28,TGTGCCAGCAGTTTAGACACAAACTATGGCTACACCTTC,CASSLDTNYGYTF
-,TRBJ2-6,-,TRBV19,TGTGGAGCACAGGACCTGCGCTCTGGGGCCAACGTCCTGACTTTC,CGAQDLRSGANVLTF
TRBD1,TRBJ1-2,-,TRBV28,TGTGCCAGCAACACAGGGGTTAATGGCTACACCTTC,CASNTGVNGYTF
TRBD1,TRBJ2-3,-,TRBV28,TGTGCCAGCAGTCGCGGGACAGGGCAGAAGGATACGCAGTATTTT,CASSRGTGQKDTQYF
TRBD1,TRBJ1-6,-,TRBV28,TGTGCCAGCTGGACAGGGTTACTTTCACCCCTCCACTTT,CASWTGLLSPLHF
TRBD1,TRBJ1-5,-,TRBV18,TGTGCCAGCTCACCGTTGAAACCGGGGACAGGGAATCAGCCCCAGCATTTT,CASSPLKPGTGNQPQHF
TRBD1,TRBJ1-2,-,TRBV5-5,TGTGCCAGCAGCGAACAGGGGATCTATGGCTACACCTTC,CASSEQGIYGYTF
-,TRBJ1-1,once,TRBV6-5,TGTGCCAGCGGGGGGGGGAAAGCTTTCTTT,CASGGGKAFF
-,TRBJ1-4,-,TRBV10-3,TGTGCCATCAGTGAGAACAGGGTTAGGCCCAATGAAAAACTGTTTTTT,CAISENRVRPNEKLFF
-,TRBJ2-5,few,TRBV28,TGTGCCAGCAGTACTCTCCAAGAGACCCAGTACTTC,CASSTLQETQYF
TRBD2,TRBJ2-5,-,TRBV4-1,TGCGCCAGCGGTCCTAGCGGGGAAGAGACCCAGTACTTC,CASGPSGEETQYF
-,TRBJ2-3,-,TRBV19,TGTGCCAGTAGTCCCCCAGGCGATACGCAGTATTTT,CASSPPGDTQYF
-,TRBJ1-2,-,TRBV29-1,TGCAGCGCGGGGGGGGATCGACTCCCTAACTATGGCTACACCTTC,CSAGGDRLPNYGYTF
TRBD1,TRBJ2-3,-,TRBV12-5,TGTGCTACCTCAGACCGGGACAGCCGCACAGATACGCAGTATTTT,CATSDRDSRTDTQYF
TRBD1,TRBJ1-2,-,TRBV27,TGTGCCAGCAGCCGTGACAGGGGAAACTATGGCTACACCTTC,CASSRDRGNYGYTF
-,TRBJ2-7,-,TRBV5-5,TGTGCCAGCAGCCGGCCAGGGCGCCAGATTCTCTACGAGCAGTACTTC,CASSRPGRQILYEQYF
-,TRBJ1-2,-,TRBV2,TGTGCCAGCAGCGAGGACAGTCTGGGCTATGGCTACACCTTC,CASSEDSLGYGYTF
-,TRBJ1-3,-,TRBV29-1,TGCAGCGTTGAACTCAGACAGGGAAACACCATATATTTT,CSVELRQGNTIYF
-,TRBJ1-6,-,TRBV5-4,TGTGCCAGCAGCTTGTTGGCGGCTTATAATTCACCCCTCCACTTT,CASSLLAAYNSPLHF
-,TRBJ2-1,-,TRBV29-1,TGCAGCGTTTTACCCCAGGGGTCCAATGAGCAGTTCTTC,CSVLPQGSNEQFF
-,TRBJ2-2,-,TRBV5-1,TGCGCCAGCAGCCTAGAAGTCAGGGCCCCGCACACCGGGGAGCTGTTTTTT,CASSLEVRAPHTGELFF
-,TRBJ1-2,-,TRBV2,TGTGCCAGCATTTTAGGCAGGTCGGATGGCTACACCTTC,CASILGRSDGYTF
TRBD1,TRBJ1-5,-,TRBV27,TGTGCCAGCAAGGGGCAGGGGGGTTATCAGCCCCAGCATTTT,CASKGQGGYQPQHF
TRBD2,TRBJ2-3,-,TRBV9,TGTGCCAGCAGCCCTCAGGGACTAGCGGGGATATATACGCAGTATTTT,CASSPQGLAGIYTQYF
-,TRBJ2-1,-,TRBV11-2,TGTGCCAGCAGCTTAGGTGGGGGTGGAGGGTGGAATGAGCAGTTCTTC,CASSLGGGGGWNEQFF
-,TRBJ2-6,-,TRBV27,TGTGCCAGCAGTTCTCCTCCCGGGACCAACGTCCTGACTTTC,CASSSPPGTNVLTF
TRBD1,TRBJ1-6,-,TRBV28,TGTGCCAGCAGTTTGGAGGGGGCACACAGATACAATTCACCCCTCCACTTT,CASSLEGAHRYNSPLHF
TRBD2,TRBJ2-3,-,TRBV27,TGTGCCAGCAGTTTATCTCGGGGGGACCCTAGCACAGATACGCAGTATTTT,CASSLSRGDPSTDTQYF
TRBD1,TRBJ2-7,-,TRBV7-7,TGTGCTAGCAGCACCCGACAGGGCCCCTCCTACGAGCAGTACTTC,CASSTRQGPSYEQYF
-,TRBJ2-3,-,TRBV9,TGTGCCAGCAGCGTAAGCGTTGGAGGCACAGATACGCAGTATTTT,CASSVSVGGTDTQYF
TRBD1,TRBJ2-3,-,TRBV11-2,TGTGCCAGCAGGGAAGGGACAGGGGGCCGGATGGATACGCAGTATTTT,CASREGTGGRMDTQYF
TRBD1,TRBJ2-7,-,TRBV6-1,TGTGCCAGCAGAGCCGGGACAGCGTACGAGCAGTACTTC,CASRAGTAYEQYF
TRBD2,TRBJ2-1,-,TRBV19,TGTGCCAGTAGTATAGCCCCTATAGCGGGGGGGTCCTACAATGAGCAGTTCTTC,CASSIAPIAGGSYNEQFF
-,TRBJ2-7,-,TRBV7-6,TGTGCCAGCAGCCCCCTGGGGGGGGGCAGCCGGTACGAGCAGTACTTC,CASSPLGGGSRYEQYF
TRBD2,TRBJ2-1,once,TRBV5-4,TGTGCCAGCACCTCGGGGGGGCAGGAGCAGTTCTTC,CASTSGGQEQFF
TRBD1,TRBJ1-3,-,TRBV5-4,TGTGCCAGCCCTAGACAGGGGAATCGGAACACCATATATTTT,CASPRQGNRNTIYF
-,TRBJ1-1,-,TRBV4-3,TGCGCCAGCAGCCAAGCCTGTCACAGGGAAGCTGAAGCTTTCTTT,CASSQACHREAEAFF